A selection of T cell receptor beta chains follows, all from one sample in a study of PD-1 blockade in classical Hodgkin lymphoma. Assay: immunoSEQ multiplex PCR; the TCRdb copy retains only in-frame clones and omits some. Among around 90,000 clones listed, over 75% were seen once. Specimen: peripheral blood mononuclear cells (PBMCs), collected before the fourth cycle of nivolumab. These receptors were obtained from a human donor with classical Hodgkin lymphoma. CDR3s include the opening cysteine and the closing phenylalanine or tryptophan. D genes are given only for firm matches. Rows may omit the clone size; those that give it use once, few, many or a size class.

v_gene	d_gene	abundance	j_gene	CDR3nt	CDR3aa
TRBV5-6	.	few	TRBJ2-7	TGTGCCAGCAGCTTCCGGATTGGGTCCTACGAGCAGTACTTC	CASSFRIGSYEQYF
TRBV19	TRBD1	few	TRBJ1-2	TGTGCCAGTAGTCCCACCGGGACAGGGGGCTATGGCTACACCTTC	CASSPTGTGGYGYTF
TRBV28	.	.	TRBJ1-5	TGTGCCAGCACCCCAAGAGGGGAGATGGATCAGCCCCAGCATTTT	CASTPRGEMDQPQHF
TRBV5-6	TRBD1	.	TRBJ1-6	TGTGCCAGCAGCTCAGACAGGGGTCTCTATAATTCACCCCTCCACTTT	CASSSDRGLYNSPLHF
TRBV5-1	.	.	TRBJ1-3	TGCGCCAGCAGCTATGACACTTCTGGAAACACCATATATTTT	CASSYDTSGNTIYF
TRBV7-2	TRBD2	.	TRBJ2-3	TGTGCCAGCAGCTTAGCGGGGACTAGGGGCACAGATACGCAGTATTTT	CASSLAGTRGTDTQYF
TRBV4-1	TRBD2	.	TRBJ2-1	TGCGCCAGCAGCCCCCGACGGACTAGCGGCACCAGGAATGAGCAGTTCTTC	CASSPRRTSGTRNEQFF
TRBV7-2	TRBD2	few	TRBJ2-1	TGTGCCAGCAGCTTAGAGGGGACTAGGTACAATGAGCAGTTCTTC	CASSLEGTRYNEQFF
TRBV10-3	.	.	TRBJ2-5	TGTGCCATCAGTGAGTCGGGAGGAGAGGAGACCCAGTACTTC	CAISESGGEETQYF
TRBV7-2	.	few	TRBJ2-7	TGTGCCAGCAGCTCTTCTTACACCTACGAGCAGTACTTC	CASSSSYTYEQYF
TRBV28	.	.	TRBJ1-2	TGTGCCAGCAGTTCCCCCGGGGATAACTATGGCTACACCTTC	CASSSPGDNYGYTF
TRBV19	TRBD1	.	TRBJ2-1	TGTGCCAGTAGCGGACAGGGTAACAATGAGCAGTTCTTC	CASSGQGNNEQFF
TRBV5-1	.	.	TRBJ2-7	TGCGCCAGCAGCTTGGACGGGCACGACGAGCAGTACTTC	CASSLDGHDEQYF